These 4 T cell receptor beta chains originate from one sample sequenced in a study of beta chain features in type 1 diabetes. Expressed TCRB transcripts were sequenced after all isolated RNA was converted to cDNA. The method was immunoSEQ multiplex PCR; TCRdb's version includes in-frame clones alone and lacks a portion of them. Of 430,000 or so clones listed, about an eighth are singletons. The sequenced material came from naive CD4+ T cells from blood. The receptors here all came from a young woman in good health.

This clone was counted between two and nine times. V and J are TRBV11-2 and TRBJ1-1, with D perhaps matching TRBD1 (6 bases). The CDR3 loop spans 15 amino acids. Trimming removed 5 bases at V and 1 base at J, with 14 bases between. CDR1 and CDR2 (germline): SGHAT, FQNNGV. The CDR3 bases are TGTGCCAGCAGCCCACCTTCGGGGGCGAACACTGAAGCTTTCTTT. It encodes CASSPPSGANTEAFF.

This chain links TRBV5-4 with TRBJ2-1, with D possibly being TRBD2 (5 bases). CDR1 and CDR2 from the germline V gene are SGHNT and YYREEE (reference sequence). The CDR3 consists of 13 residues. Trimming removed 4 bases at V and 5 bases at J, with 10 bases between. CDR3 DNA sequence: TGTGCCAGCAGCCCTAGCTACAACAATGAGCAGTTCTTC. Residues: CASSPSYNNEQFF.

The table lists this clone with a few counts. The V call is TRBV2, the J call TRBJ2-3; 12 bases are shared with TRBD2. The J segment lost 5 bases and the V segment lost 6 bases, leaving 6 bases of the junction unmatched. The V gene's germline CDR1 is SNHLY and CDR2 FYNNEI. This CDR3 region has 15 residues. Here the CDR3 reads CASRALAGGRDTQYF. The CDR3 DNA reads TGTGCCAGCAGAGCCCTAGCGGGAGGGAGAGATACGCAGTATTTT.

This clone occurred a few times. The same CDR3 arises from other DNA sequences in this sample as well. The chain joins TRBV5-6 to TRBJ2-3; TRBD2 matches 7 bases. The V segment lost 3 bases and the J segment 1 base; nucleotides outside the gene matches: 2. This CDR3 is 14 amino acids long. Germline V gene lookup returns CDR1 SGHDT and CDR2 YYEEEE. The DNA of the CDR3 is TGTGCCAGCAGCTCCCGGGGGGGCACAGATACGCAGTATTTT. This codes for CASSSRGGTDTQYF.